Following are 20 T cell receptor beta chains from one sample sequenced in a study of human CD8 memory T cell subsets. The authors made TCR beta libraries using UMI-labeled 5' RACE. TCRdb re-called the 5' RACE reads; one entry per CDR3 protein, DNA not given. The table for this sample gives some 17,000 distinct CDR3 sequences. The sample was CD8+ stem-like memory T cells (TSCM and TCM) sorted from PBMCs. Subset specified: stem-like memory CD8 T cells (TSTEM), CCR7+ PD-1- TIGIT-. The receptors were sampled from a human donor in good health.

The chain employs TRBV30 and TRBJ1-2; the D call of TRBD1 rests on TCRdb alone, since no DNA is present to check it. This CDR3 contains 13 residues. CDR1 and CDR2 (germline): GTSNPN, SVGIG (reference sequence). The CDR3 reads CAWSERQAFGYTF. Full variable domain (missing parts from reference TRBV30 and TRBJ1-2): SQTIHQWPATLVQPVGSPLSLECTVEGTSNPNLYWYRQAAGRGLQLLFYSVGIGQISSEVPQNLSASRPQDRQFILSSKKLLLSDSGFYLCAWSERQAFGYTFGSGTRLTVV.

The rearrangement joins TRBV20-1 to TRBJ2-7; the D call from TCRdb, TRBD2, cannot be confirmed without DNA. The CDR3 loop spans 13 amino acids. CDR1 is DFQATT, CDR2 SNEGSKA, per germline (reference sequence). The chain's CDR3 is CSAGTSGRHEQYF.

The chain combines TRBV6-2 or TRBV6-3 with TRBJ1-2; TCRdb indicates TRBD1, and absent DNA this call remains unverified. Germline CDR1 is MNHEY and CDR2 is SVGEGT. The CDR3 contains 17 residues. This chain's CDR3 is CASTPAPGQGMNGGYTF.

This chain's CDR3 is CASSLHLGADSSYNEQFF. The chain combines TRBV2 with TRBJ2-1. The CDR3 is 18 amino acids. Germline CDR1 is SNHLY and CDR2 is FYNNEI.

CDR3 loop: CASSLGGRGETQYF. V is TRBV7-8 and J is TRBJ2-5; lacking DNA, the TRBD1 call made by TCRdb goes unchecked. This CDR3 region has 14 residues. Germline V gives CDR1 SGHVS, CDR2 FQNEAQ. Complete variable domain (other parts from reference TRBV7-8 and TRBJ2-5): GAGVSQSPRYKVAKRGQDVALRCDPISGHVSLFWYQQALGQGPEFLTYFQNEAQLDKSGLPSDRFFAERPEGSVSTLKIQRTQQEDSAVYLCASSLGGRGETQYFGPGTRLLVL.

The rearrangement uses TRBV14 and TRBJ2-7; as DNA is missing, the TRBD1 call by TCRdb cannot be tested. Germline lookup yields CDR1 SGHDN and CDR2 FVKESK. The CDR3 runs 20 residues. CDR3 protein: CASSPLKGAESGFSSYEQYF. Supplemented by reference TRBV14 and TRBJ2-7, the full variable domain reads EAGVTQFPSHSVIEKGQTVTLRCDPISGHDNLYWYRRVMGKEIKFLLHFVKESKQDESGMPNNRFLAERTGGTYSTLKVQPAELEDSGVYFCASSPLKGAESGFSSYEQYFGPGTRLTVT.

CDR3 protein: CSARDLVLGGGSGQGVPEAFF. The chain links TRBV20-1 to TRBJ1-1; checking the TCRdb D call of TRBD1 is not possible without DNA. The CDR3 length is 21 residues. The germline V gene encodes CDR1 DFQATT and CDR2 SNEGSKA (reference sequence).

The chain employs TRBV29-1 and TRBJ2-1; TCRdb returns TRBD2, unconfirmable since there is no DNA. The CDR3 extends over 14 amino acids. Germline V CDR1 and CDR2: SQVTM, ANQGSEA. This CDR3 reads CSVGLAETYNEQFF.

Frequency places this clonotype as medium-sized. The V gene is TRBV7-8, the J gene TRBJ2-2; TCRdb's D call of TRBD1 is untestable without DNA. Germline-derived CDR1 and CDR2 are SGHVS and FQNEAQ. This CDR3 spans 17 amino acids. The CDR3 spells CASSLAWAGGVNGELFF.

This rearrangement joins TRBV20-1 to TRBJ1-5; there is no DNA to check the TCRdb D call of TRBD1. The CDR3 extends over 12 amino acids. Germline V gene data show CDR1 as DFQATT and CDR2 as SNEGSKA (reference sequence). The CDR3 protein is CSADEGDQPQHF.

The chain uses TRBV3-1 and TRBJ2-1. CDR1 LGHDT and CDR2 YNNKEL come from the germline V gene (reference sequence). The CDR3 extends over 15 amino acids. The CDR3 here is CASSQGGGAYNEQFF.

This chain connects TRBV29-1 to TRBJ2-5. Germline V gene sequence: CDR1 SQVTM, CDR2 ANQGSEA. The CDR3 length is 15 residues. CDR3 protein: CSVEDKGQTQETQYF.

The genes are TRBV5-1 and TRBJ2-7; the TCRdb D gene call, TRBD1, has no DNA to confirm it. The CDR3 has 14 residues. Germline lookup yields CDR1 SGHRS and CDR2 YFSETQ. CDR3 residues: CASSLTAPVYEQYF.

Measured by frequency, this clonotype is medium-sized (0.01 to 0.1%). The chain joins TRBV5-5 to TRBJ2-7; there is no DNA to check the TCRdb D call of TRBD1. This CDR3 contains 14 residues. Germline V CDR1 and CDR2: SGHKS, YYEKEE (reference sequence). CDR3 residues: CASSWTGLNYEQYF.

The rearrangement joins TRBV7-7 to TRBJ1-5; TCRdb gives TRBD1 as the D gene, but with no DNA this cannot be confirmed. CDR3 length equals 16 residues. Germline V gene data show CDR1 as SSHAT and CDR2 as FNYEAQ (reference sequence). CDR3 sequence reads: CASSSGDDRFNQPQHF.

The rearrangement links TRBV10-3 to TRBJ2-3; without DNA, the TCRdb call of TRBD2 cannot be checked. The CDR3 length is 14 residues. Germline assignment: CDR1 ENHRY and CDR2 SYGVKD. The CDR3 sequence is CAIKRQTSTDTQYF.

The chain employs TRBV5-5 and TRBJ2-1. CDR3 length: 13 residues. Per germline, CDR1 SGHKS and CDR2 YYEKEE (reference sequence). The chain's CDR3 is CASSLAQYNEQFF.

The V call is TRBV7-2, the J call TRBJ2-3; TCRdb's assignment of TRBD2 cannot be checked, as there is no DNA. This CDR3 is built from 19 residues. CDR1 is SGHTA, CDR2 FQGNSA, per germline. CDR3 residues: CASSSPLAGGGPNTDTQYF.

The chain links TRBV12-3 or TRBV12-4 to TRBJ1-1; the D call from TCRdb, TRBD1, cannot be confirmed without DNA. The CDR3 length is 12 residues. The chain's CDR3 is CASRSQMTEAFF.

The CDR3 reads CASSELGGSGNTIYF. The chain employs TRBV2 and TRBJ1-3. Germline V gene sequence: CDR1 SNHLY, CDR2 FYNNEI. CDR3 length: 15 amino acids.